This entry describes one TCR beta chain. Its antigen remains unknown. Germline-derived CDR1 and CDR2 are SGHRS and YFSETQ. The CDR3 extends over 15 amino acids. V dropped 4 bases and J dropped 5; count of bases not matched to a gene: 7. The sample is drawn from a study of cytomegalovirus exposure and HLA in healthy donors. Whole-study findings and limits: Clonal expansion, a later analysis showed, was greater in HLA-associated TCR beta chains than in equally common others. Productive status was seen about 87% or about 30% of the time for most TCR beta V segments in an earlier analysis.

Use of 60 Vbeta and 13 Jbeta primers characterized the PCR. TCRdb keeps only in-frame clones here, not all; method: immunoSEQ multiplex PCR. The repertoire holds about 300,000 clones, around 86% seen once, with roughly 4% in the top ten. The clonotype was recovered from a man aged 40-55 years in good health and CMV-seropositive. The V call is TRBV5-1, the J call TRBJ2-1; 9 bases map to TRBD1. The sequenced sample was PBMCs. The CDR3 coding sequence is TGCGCCAGCAGCGGAGGGGGACAGGGAAACAATGAGCAGTTCTTC. It encodes CASSGGGQGNNEQFF.